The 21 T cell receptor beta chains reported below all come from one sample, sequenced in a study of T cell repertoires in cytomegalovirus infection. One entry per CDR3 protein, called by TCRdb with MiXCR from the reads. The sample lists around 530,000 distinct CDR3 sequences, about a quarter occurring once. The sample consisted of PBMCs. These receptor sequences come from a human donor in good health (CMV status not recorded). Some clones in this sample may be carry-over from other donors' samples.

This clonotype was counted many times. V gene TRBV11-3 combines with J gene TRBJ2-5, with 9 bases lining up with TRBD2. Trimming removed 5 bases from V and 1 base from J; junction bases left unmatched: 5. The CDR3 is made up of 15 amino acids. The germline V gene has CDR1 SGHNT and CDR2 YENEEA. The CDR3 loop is CASSPHSGSQETQYF. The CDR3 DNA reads TGTGCCAGCAGCCCCCATAGCGGGAGCCAAGAGACCCAGTACTTC. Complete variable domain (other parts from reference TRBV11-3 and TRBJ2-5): EAGVVQSPRYKIIEKKQPVAFWCNPISGHNTLYWYLQNLGQGPELLIRYENEEAVDDSQLPKDRFSAERLKGVDSTLKIQPAELGDSAVYLCASSPHSGSQETQYFGPGTRLLVL.

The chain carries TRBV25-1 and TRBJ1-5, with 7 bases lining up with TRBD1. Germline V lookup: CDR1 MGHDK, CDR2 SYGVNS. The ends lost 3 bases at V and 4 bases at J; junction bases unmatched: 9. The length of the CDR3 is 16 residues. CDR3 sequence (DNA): TGTGCCAGCAGTGATGGAACAGGGGTCGGTAATCAGCCCCAGCATTTT. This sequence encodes CASSDGTGVGNQPQHF.

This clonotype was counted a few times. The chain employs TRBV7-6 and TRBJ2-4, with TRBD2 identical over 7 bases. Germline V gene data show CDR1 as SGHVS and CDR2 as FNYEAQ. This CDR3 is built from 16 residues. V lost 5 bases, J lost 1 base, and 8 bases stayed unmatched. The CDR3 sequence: CASSPGWRGAKNIQYF. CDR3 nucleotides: TGTGCCAGCAGCCCTGGTTGGCGGGGGGCCAAAAACATTCAGTACTTC. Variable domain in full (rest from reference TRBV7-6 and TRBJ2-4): GAGVSQSPRYKVTKRGQDVALRCDPISGHVSLYWYRQALGQGPEFLTYFNYEAQQDKSGLPNDRFSAERPEGSISTLTIQRTEQRDSAMYRCASSPGWRGAKNIQYFGAGTRLSVL.

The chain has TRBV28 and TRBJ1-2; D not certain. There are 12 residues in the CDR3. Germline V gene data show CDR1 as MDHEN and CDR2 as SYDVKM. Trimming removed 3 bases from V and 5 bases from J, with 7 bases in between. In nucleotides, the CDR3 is TGTGCCAGCAGTTTGAGGACGTATGGCTACACCTTC. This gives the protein CASSLRTYGYTF.

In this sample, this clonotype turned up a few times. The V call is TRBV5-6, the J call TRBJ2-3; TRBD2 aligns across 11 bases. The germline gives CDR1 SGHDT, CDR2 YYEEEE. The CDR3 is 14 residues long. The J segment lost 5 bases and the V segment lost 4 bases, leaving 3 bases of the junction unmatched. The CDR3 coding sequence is TGTGCCAGCAGCGATAGCGGGAGGGGAGATACGCAGTATTTT. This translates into CASSDSGRGDTQYF.

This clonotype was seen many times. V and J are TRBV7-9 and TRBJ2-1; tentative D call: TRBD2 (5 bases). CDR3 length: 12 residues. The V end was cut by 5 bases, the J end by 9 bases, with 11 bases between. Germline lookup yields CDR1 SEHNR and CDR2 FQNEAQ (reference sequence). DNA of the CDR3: TGTGCCAGCAGCCCGACTATACGTGAGCAGTTCTTC. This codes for CASSPTIREQFF.

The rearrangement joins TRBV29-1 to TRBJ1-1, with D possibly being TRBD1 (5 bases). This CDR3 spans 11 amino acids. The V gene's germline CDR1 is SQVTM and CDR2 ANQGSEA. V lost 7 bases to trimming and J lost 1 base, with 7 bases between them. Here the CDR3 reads CSAGENTEAFF. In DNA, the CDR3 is TGCAGCGCGGGGGAGAACACTGAAGCTTTCTTT.

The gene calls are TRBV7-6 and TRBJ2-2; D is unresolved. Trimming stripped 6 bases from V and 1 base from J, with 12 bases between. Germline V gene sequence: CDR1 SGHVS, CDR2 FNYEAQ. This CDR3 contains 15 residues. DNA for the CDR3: TGTGCCAGCAGTCCCCATCAAGGGAACACCGGGGAGCTGTTTTTT. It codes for CASSPHQGNTGELFF.

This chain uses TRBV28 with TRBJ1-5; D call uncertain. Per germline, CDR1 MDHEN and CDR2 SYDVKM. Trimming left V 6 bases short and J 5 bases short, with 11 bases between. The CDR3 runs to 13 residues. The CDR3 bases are TGTGCCAGCAGATCTCAGAGGGATCAGCCCCAGCATTTT. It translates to CASRSQRDQPQHF. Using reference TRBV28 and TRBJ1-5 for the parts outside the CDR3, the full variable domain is DVKVTQSSRYLVKRTGEKVFLECVQDMDHENMFWYRQDPGLGLRLIYFSYDVKMKEKGDIPEGYSVSREKKERFSLILESASTNQTSMYLCASRSQRDQPQHFGDGTRLSIL.

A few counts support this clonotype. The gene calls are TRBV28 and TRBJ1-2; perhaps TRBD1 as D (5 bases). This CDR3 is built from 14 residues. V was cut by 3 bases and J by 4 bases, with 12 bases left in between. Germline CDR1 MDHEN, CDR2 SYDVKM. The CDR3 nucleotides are TGTGCCAGCAGTTTGGGGCGGGCCCCCTATGGCTACACCTTC. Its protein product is CASSLGRAPYGYTF.

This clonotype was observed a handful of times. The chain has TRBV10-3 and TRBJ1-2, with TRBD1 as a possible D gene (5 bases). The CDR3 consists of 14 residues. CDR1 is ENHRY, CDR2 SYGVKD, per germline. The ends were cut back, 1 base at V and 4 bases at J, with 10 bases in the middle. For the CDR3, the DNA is TGTGCCATCAGTGAGTTTGGACAAAGCTATGGCTACACCTTC. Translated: CAISEFGQSYGYTF.

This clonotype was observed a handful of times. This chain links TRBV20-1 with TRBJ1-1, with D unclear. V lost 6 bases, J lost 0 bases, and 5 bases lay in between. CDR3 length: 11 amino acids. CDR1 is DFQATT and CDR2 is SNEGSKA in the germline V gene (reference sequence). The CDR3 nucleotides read TGCAGTGCGAGAATGAACACTGAAGCTTTCTTT. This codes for CSARMNTEAFF.

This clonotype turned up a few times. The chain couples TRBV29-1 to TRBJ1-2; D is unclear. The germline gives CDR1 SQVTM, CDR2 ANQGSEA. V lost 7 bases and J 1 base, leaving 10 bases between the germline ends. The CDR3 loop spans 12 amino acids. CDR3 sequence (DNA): TGCAGCGCTACGAACGATAACTATGGCTACACCTTC. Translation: CSATNDNYGYTF.

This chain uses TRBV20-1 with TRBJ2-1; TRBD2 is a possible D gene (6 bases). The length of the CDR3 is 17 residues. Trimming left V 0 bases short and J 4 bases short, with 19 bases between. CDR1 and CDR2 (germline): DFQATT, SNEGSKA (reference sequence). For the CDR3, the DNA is TGCAGTGCTAGAGATCCCTTAGCGGAGACCGATTACAATGAGCAGTTCTTC. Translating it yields CSARDPLAETDYNEQFF.

In DNA form, the CDR3 reads TGTGCCATCAGGAGCGGGAGGTCCCCTAGGGAGCAGTACTTC. Translating gives CAIRSGRSPREQYF. The gene calls are TRBV10-3 and TRBJ2-7; 9 bases are shared with TRBD2. Per germline, CDR1 ENHRY and CDR2 SYGVKD. CDR3 length equals 14 residues. The trim removed 6 bases at V and 7 bases at J, leaving 10 bases unmatched.

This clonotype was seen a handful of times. The CDR3 here is CASSALTANTGELFF. CDR3 DNA sequence: TGTGCCAGCAGTGCCCTGACAGCCAACACCGGGGAGCTGTTTTTT. V is TRBV6-1 and J is TRBJ2-2; TRBD1 is a possible D gene (5 bases). Per germline, CDR1 MNHNS and CDR2 SASEGT. The length of the CDR3 is 15 residues. Between the trimmed V and J ends, which lost 4 bases and 2 bases, there was a span of 11 bases.

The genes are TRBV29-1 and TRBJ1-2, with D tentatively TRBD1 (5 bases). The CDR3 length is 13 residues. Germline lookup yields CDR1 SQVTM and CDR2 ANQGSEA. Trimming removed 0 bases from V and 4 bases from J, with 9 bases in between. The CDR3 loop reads CSVEDRGAYGYTF. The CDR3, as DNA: TGCAGCGTTGAAGATCGCGGGGCCTATGGCTACACCTTC.

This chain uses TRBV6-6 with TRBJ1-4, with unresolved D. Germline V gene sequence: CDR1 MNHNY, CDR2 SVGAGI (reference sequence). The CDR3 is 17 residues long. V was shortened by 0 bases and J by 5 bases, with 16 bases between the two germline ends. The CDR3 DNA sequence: TGTGCCAGCAGTTACTCGGCGTCGGGCCGTGCGAATGAAAAACTGTTTTTT. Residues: CASSYSASGRANEKLFF.

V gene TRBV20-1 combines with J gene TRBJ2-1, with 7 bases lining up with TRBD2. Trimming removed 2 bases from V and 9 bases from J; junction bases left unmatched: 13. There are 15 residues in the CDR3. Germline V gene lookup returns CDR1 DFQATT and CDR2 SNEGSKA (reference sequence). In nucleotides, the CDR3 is TGCAGTGCTAGAATAGCGGGTGCCGCAGGTGGTGAGCAGTTCTTC. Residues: CSARIAGAAGGEQFF.

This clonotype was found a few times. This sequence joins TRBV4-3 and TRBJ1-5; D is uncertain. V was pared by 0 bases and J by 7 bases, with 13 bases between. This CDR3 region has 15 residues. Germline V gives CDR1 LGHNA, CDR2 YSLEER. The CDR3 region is CASSQDTQTHQPQHF. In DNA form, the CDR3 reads TGCGCCAGCAGCCAAGATACCCAGACCCACCAGCCCCAGCATTTT.

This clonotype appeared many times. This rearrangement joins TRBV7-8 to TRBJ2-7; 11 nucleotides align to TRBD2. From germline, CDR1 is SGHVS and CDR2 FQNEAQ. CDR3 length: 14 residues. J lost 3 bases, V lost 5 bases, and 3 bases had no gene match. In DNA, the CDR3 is TGTGCCAGCAGCGTCGGGACTAGCGGCTACGAGCAGTACGTC. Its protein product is CASSVGTSGYEQYV.